The entry below describes one TCR beta chain. Its binding antigen is unknown. No base-level quality is on record; no much larger clone is a single base apart. Reading the germline V gene gives CDR1 SGHAT and CDR2 FQNNGV. Taken from cysteine to phenylalanine, the CDR3 has 14 residues. Only the CDR3 DNA is retained, 42 bases long and in frame from the first base. Trimmed from V: 5 bases; trimmed from J: 4 bases; junction bases lacking a gene match: 5. Samples from volunteer blood donors who had recovered from COVID-19 were contributed by a second Seattle source. The collaborating institutions used their own protocols to collect whole blood in K2EDTA tubes. Collaborator samples were shipped for TCRbeta analysis as frozen whole blood, isolated PBMCs, or DNA extracted from either sample type. This specimen belongs to a study of blood T cell repertoires in COVID-19 (dated by TCRdb to 2019 to 2021). For context, the study as a whole: Collaborator samples came from the United States, Italy and Spain and covered acute and convalescent phases of COVID-19. The prospective study material was composed of cDNA or gDNA derived from T cells, B-cell-depleted T cells, or PBMCs. The samples were drawn from two sources: the first 160 participants of the ongoing ImmuneRACE study, and 1,000 to 1,500 subjects contributed by 6 global collaborators. The repertoires were released in a freely available public database intended as a resource for research on the immune response to SARS-CoV-2. Where HLA class I and class II types were available, the types were taken from metadata supplied by the sample provider, not from assay-based typing. Nearly every sample came with metadata listing a de-identified subject ID, COVID-19 status, age in years and sex. Subjects who had been exposed to COVID-19, were actively infected with it, or had recovered from it provided the deeply sampled blood TCRbeta repertoires that made up the dataset. Points the paper makes about the study in general: Clinical and demographic metadata were provided uncurated, with the amount varying by source and participant.

TCRbeta CDR3 regions were amplified from genomic DNA by means of the immunoSEQ Assay, a bias-controlled multiplex PCR. In the paper's pipeline: The number of nucleated cells in each sample was estimated from the amplification of reference gene primers within the assay. Sequence reads were collapsed and filtered to measure the absolute abundance of every unique TCRbeta CDR3 rearrangement. For each sample, productive Simpson clonality was calculated by taking the square root of Simpson's diversity index across productive rearrangements. Drawn from immuneACCESS, this table holds only the in-frame rearrangements with V and J called that TCRdb kept. Clones are partly lost; checked studies trace under half to an unresolved V gene and leave the rest unexplained. Clone size and the V and J calls come from that table; the DNA yielded D and trimming. Across this sample there are a few hundred thousand clones, with around 78% seen only once. Over 4.5% of the sample is held by the ten biggest clonotypes.

This sequence was found in a man between 60 and 75 years old who had recovered from COVID-19. The chain uses TRBV11-2 and TRBJ2-1, and TRBD2 aligns with 7 junction nucleotides. The sequenced material came from peripheral blood. The base sequence is TGTGCCAGCAGCGGAGCCGGGAGGTACAATGAGCAGTTCTTC. Translated, it reads CASSGAGRYNEQFF.